The TCR beta chain under discussion was sequenced for a study of CD8 T cells in Susac syndrome. Turning to the study itself: When blood was drawn, the patients with Susac syndrome were therapy-naive, on corticosteroids, or on intravenous immunoglobulin alone.

V was shortened by 7 bases and J by 5 bases, with 18 bases between the two germline ends. CDR3 size: 14 residues. The germline V gene encodes CDR1 SGHRS and CDR2 YFSETQ. The RNA, about 0.5 to 1 ug, was put through reverse transcription using random hexamers. One entry per CDR3 protein, called by TCRdb with MiXCR from the immunoSEQ multiplex PCR reads. The profile shows about 100,000 distinct CDR3 sequences, nearly 97% of them singletons. The specimen was CD8+ T cells from PBMCs. V usage is TRBV5-1 and J usage is TRBJ1-1; D is possibly TRBD1 (6 bases). The source of this sequence is a human donor with Susac syndrome. CDR3 loop: CASRKAGGGTEAFF. In DNA form, the CDR3 reads TGCGCCAGCCGGAAGGCCGGGGGCGGAACTGAAGCTTTCTTT.